This T cell receptor beta chain was identified during a study of ipilimumab plus nivolumab after autologous stem cell transplantation (dated by TCRdb to the early 2020s). Context from the whole study: A median of roughly five ipilimumab doses and roughly eight nivolumab doses was received by trial patients. Patients in the myeloma cohort were either high-risk and transplant-naive or had relapsed within 3 years of a first autologous transplant. Patients in the trial were undergoing autologous transplant and had high-risk diffuse large B cell lymphoma, mature T cell lymphoma, or multiple myeloma. The intent-to-treat population of the trial was made up of thirty-five patients.

Starting 14 to 28 days after the autologous transplant, patients began checkpoint therapy, which included ipilimumab at 1 mg/kg intravenously on day 1 of selected weeks. Nivolumab was given at 3 mg/kg intravenously on day 1 of weeks 1, 4, 7, 10, and every two weeks through week 26. This was a Phase Ib clinical trial that tested ipilimumab plus nivolumab, given as combined checkpoint inhibition, for consolidation following autologous stem cell transplantation. As concerns this clone: The specificity of this receptor is unknown. There are no base qualities to consult, and no much larger clone falls within one base.

Study-wide conclusions, independent of this receptor: The authors stated that profiles of the T cell receptor repertoire, regulatory T cell phenotype and gut microbiota provided a biologic rationale for studying this approach further. Combined checkpoint inhibition as post-transplant consolidation was concluded by the authors to appear tolerable.

V is clipped by 1 base and J by 11 bases, and the sequence between their germline boundaries is 12 bases long. The CDR3 contains 14 residues, cysteine and phenylalanine counted. The entry retains the CDR3 DNA only, 42 bases that are in frame from base 1. In the germline V gene (reference sequence), CDR1 corresponds to LNHNV and CDR2 to YYDKDF. The receptor library was made with the immunoSEQ multiplex PCR assay. TCRdb obtained this table from immuneACCESS and retained in-frame rearrangements with V and J assigned. These tables miss some clones; where compared with another copy, unresolved V genes account for less than half of the shortfall, and the remainder is unexplained. The sample table lists roughly 9,800 clones, roughly two thirds of them with a count of one. The top ten clones comprise less than 20% of the sample.

The origin of this receptor is a female donor with multiple myeloma. Here the sequenced sample was PBMCs, taken in a trial of ipilimumab plus nivolumab as post-transplant consolidation. This chain is built from TRBV15 and TRBJ1-6, with TRBD1 tentatively as D gene (5 bases match). The CDR3 protein is CATSRVGVMTPLHF. The base sequence is TGTGCCACCAGCAGAGTGGGGGTTATGACACCCCTCCACTTT.